This T cell receptor beta chain was sequenced during a study of blood T cell repertoires in COVID-19. Study information: There were acute and convalescent COVID-19 samples, and they came from the United States, Italy and Spain.

Participants spanned ages about 18 to 95 years and resided in about 24 US areas. In Cohort 3, a recovered donor had either two negative PCRs, clearance, or symptom resolution. Only a few counts were recorded for this clone. The V end lost 6 bases, the J end lost 4 bases, and 12 bases lay between the germline ends. The CDR3 is 13 amino acids. CDR1 is MRHNA, CDR2 SNTAGT, per germline. In the original workflow: The assay estimated nucleated cells by amplifying reference gene primers. The method was immunoSEQ multiplex PCR; TCRdb's version includes in-frame clones alone and lacks a portion of them. V and J calls and clone size are given by that table; D and trimming were obtained from the DNA. Here the sample spans 190,000 or so clones, around 82% being singletons.

The TCR comes from a man aged 35-49 years who had recovered from COVID-19. The chain couples TRBV6-4 to TRBJ1-2, with D perhaps matching TRBD1 (6 bases). Specimen: PBMCs or T cells enriched from blood (not recorded which). The CDR3 is CASSRGGGYGYTF. The CDR3 DNA reads as TGTGCCAGCAGCCGGGGGGGCGGCTATGGCTACACCTTC.